This entry lists 30 T cell receptor beta chains sequenced from one sample in a study of tissue T cells after allogeneic stem cell transplantation. The time point denotes: mouse harvest day 7 after allogeneic transplant. Mouse grafts combined 10^7 T-cell-depleted bone marrow cells with 10^6 splenic CD5+ T cells. The repertoire was sequenced with immunoSEQ multiplex PCR; TCRdb's copy has only in-frame clones and lacks some. The table lists about 5,000 clones, less than 55% of them singletons, with around a tenth in the top ten. The sample taken for sequencing was gut tissue. Source of these receptors: a female BALB/c mouse given C57BL/6 T cells with graft-versus-host disease after an allogeneic hematopoietic cell transplant.

This clone was seen more than once but under ten times. The gene names given are mouse names. The CDR3 end is not reached by the read, which stops 1 residue before it; the germline J gene fills it in. The J gene is TRBJ1-4, the V gene TRBV26; D call uncertain. Germline lookup yields CDR1 KGHPV and CDR2 FQNQEV (reference sequence). V lost 5 bases, J lost 2 bases, and 3 bases lay in between. The length of the CDR3 is 12 residues. Here the CDR3 reads CASSESNERLFF. The DNA read from the CDR3 is TGTGCCAGCAGTGAGTCCAACGAAAGATTATTT.

This clone is judged medium-sized (0.01 to 0.1%). Gene names are mouse gene names. The observed sequence ends 1 residue before the CDR3 terminus, with the missing tail filled in from the germline J gene. The V gene is TRBV26, the J gene TRBJ2-2; TRBD1 matches at 10 bases. This CDR3 has 14 residues. The junction had 4 bases not matched to a gene; V was cut back by 6 bases and J by 6 bases. Germline V gene lookup returns CDR1 KGHPV and CDR2 FQNQEV (reference sequence). CDR3 bases read: TGTGCCAGCAGGCCGGGACAGGGGTCCGGGCAGCTCTAC. Protein sequence: CASRPGQGSGQLY. The CDR3 reads in full as CASRPGQGSGQLYF. The full variable domain, completed using reference TRBV26 and TRBJ2-2, is NSKVIQTPRYLVKGQGQKAKMRCIPEKGHPVVFWYQQNKNNEFKFLINFQNQEVLQQIDMTEKRFSAECPSNSPCSLEIQSSEAGDSALYLCASRPGQGSGQLYFGEGSKLTVL.

To note about this clone: Gene names are mouse gene names. Read coverage stops 1 residue before the CDR3 terminus; the germline J gene supplies the remainder. The chain joins TRBV31 to TRBJ2-2, with 9 bases identical to TRBD2. With V trimmed by 0 bases and J by 2 bases, 4 bases remained unmatched. The CDR3 has 16 amino acids. Germline lookup yields CDR1 GKSSPN and CDR2 SITVG. CDR3 sequence reads: CAWSLRTGGNTGQLYF. The CDR3 DNA, read in part, is TGTGCCTGGAGTCTAAGAACTGGGGGGAACACCGGGCAGCTCTAC.

About this clone: Mouse gene names and germline throughout. Sequencing ends 1 residue short of the CDR3 end; the germline J gene provides the rest. The genes are TRBV12-2 and TRBJ1-6; maybe TRBD1 (6 bases). TRBJ1-6 is reported as an ORF; its role is uncertain. V lost 4 bases, J lost 7 bases, and 13 bases lay in between. Germline assignment: CDR1 SGHLS and CDR2 HYDKME. The CDR3 sequence is 14 residues long. The part of the CDR3 DNA that was read is TGTGCCAGCTCCCCTACAGGGAAAAATTCGCCCCTCTAC. Translating gives CASSPTGKNSPLY. The CDR3 reads in full as CASSPTGKNSPLYF.

As to this clone: All gene names here are mouse names. The read finishes 1 residue shy of the CDR3 end, and the germline J gene is used to complete it. This chain uses TRBV15 with TRBJ1-2; 7 nucleotides line up with TRBD1. Germline CDR1 SGHND, CDR2 FRSKSL. Trimming took 6 bases from V and 2 from J; bases not matched to a gene: 6. This CDR3 has 14 amino acids. The part of the CDR3 DNA that was read is TGTGCCAGCAGCCCGGGACAGAGGAACTCCGACTACACC. Translating it yields CASSPGQRNSDYT. From start to end, the CDR3 is CASSPGQRNSDYTF.

This clone was observed a single time. The gene names here belong to mouse. Read coverage stops 1 residue before the CDR3 terminus; the germline J gene supplies the remainder. The chain employs TRBV26 and TRBJ2-5, with D possibly matching TRBD2 (7 bases). Trimming left V 3 bases short and J 0 bases short, with 10 bases between. Looked up from germline, CDR1 is KGHPV and CDR2 is FQNQEV (reference sequence). This CDR3 is 15 amino acids long. The sequenced CDR3 bases are TGTGCCAGCAGTCTCTGGGGGCTTAACCAAGACACCCAGTAC. Translation gives CASSLWGLNQDTQY. In full, the CDR3 reads CASSLWGLNQDTQYF. Filled out from reference TRBV26 and TRBJ2-5, the complete variable domain reads NSKVIQTPRYLVKGQGQKAKMRCIPEKGHPVVFWYQQNKNNEFKFLINFQNQEVLQQIDMTEKRFSAECPSNSPCSLEIQSSEAGDSALYLCASSLWGLNQDTQYFGPGTRLLVL.

As for this clone: Genes and germline are mouse. Coverage ceases 1 residue before the CDR3 finishes, and the germline J gene fills in the end. This chain joins TRBV26 and TRBJ2-5; TRBD2 matches at 7 bases. Germline lookup yields CDR1 KGHPV and CDR2 FQNQEV (reference sequence). Trimming cost V 0 bases and J 4 bases; bases outside gene matches: 1. CDR3 size: 14 residues. This CDR3 reads CASSLSGGEDTQYF. The CDR3 bases that were read are TGTGCCAGCAGTCTGTCGGGGGGGGAAGACACCCAGTAC.

Comment on this clone: The gene names given are mouse names. This CDR3 is CTCSQNTLYF. CDR3 bases read: TGCACCTGCAGTCAAAACACCTTGTAC. The chain couples TRBV1 to TRBJ2-4; no reliable D call. The read stops 1 residue short of the end of the CDR3; the missing end is completed from the germline J gene. Trimming removed 5 bases at V and 3 bases at J, with 0 bases between. Germline-derived CDR1 and CDR2 are NSQYPW and LRSPGD (reference sequence). The CDR3 has 10 residues.

Points on this clone: Mouse germline and gene names are used. The read comes to an end 1 residue before the CDR3 does, leaving the germline J gene to fill in the end. The rearrangement joins TRBV26 to TRBJ1-4, with D hard to call. The CDR3 has 12 amino acids. Germline CDR1 reads KGHPV; CDR2 reads FQNQEV (reference sequence). V lost 3 bases, J lost 4 bases, and 3 bases lay in between. This chain's CDR3 is CASSLLNERLFF. The sequenced part of the CDR3 DNA is TGTGCCAGCAGTCTCCTCAACGAAAGATTATTT.

Concerning this clone itself: These gene names are mouse names. The read gets to within 1 residue of the CDR3 end, and the germline J gene fills in the rest. The V and J genes are TRBV23 and TRBJ2-1; the table names TRBD2, a call not compared with the DNA. The length of the CDR3 is 16 residues. Germline CDR1 KGHTA, CDR2 FQNQQP. This CDR3 reads CSSSQSGLGGRAEQFF. The CDR3 DNA, read in part, is TGCTCCAGCAGTCAATCCGGGCTGGGGGGGAGAGCTGAGCAGTTC.

Remarks on this clone: The gene symbols are mouse symbols. The missing CDR3 end, 1 residue past where the read stops, is filled in from the germline J gene. This rearrangement joins TRBV4 to TRBJ2-7, with D tentatively TRBD1 (6 bases). Trimming left V 4 bases short and J 5 bases short, with 12 bases between. This CDR3 region has 13 residues. CDR1 is LGHDT and CDR2 is YNNKQL in the germline V gene (reference sequence). The CDR3 here is CASSFTGRDEQYF. Partial CDR3 DNA: TGTGCCAGCAGCTTTACAGGGCGAGATGAACAGTAC.

Relative to its sample, this clone is large. Genes and germline come from the mouse. The read falls 1 residue short of the CDR3 end, and the missing part is taken from the germline J gene. The gene calls are TRBV13-3 and TRBJ1-3, with 9 bases lining up with TRBD1. The trim removed 3 bases at V and 0 bases at J, leaving 1 base unmatched. CDR1 is NNHDY, CDR2 SYVADS, per germline. This CDR3 has 15 amino acids. The CDR3 reads CASSGDRVSGNTLYF. CDR3 DNA (partial): TGTGCCAGCAGTGGGGACAGGGTTTCTGGAAATACGCTCTAT.

Concerning this clone itself: The germline and genes are mouse ones. The read is 1 residue too short to cover the CDR3 end, so that end is filled in from the germline J gene. The chain combines TRBV14 with TRBJ1-1, with D possibly matching TRBD1 (6 bases). Between the trimmed V and J ends, which lost 1 base and 7 bases, there was a span of 8 bases. Germline-derived CDR1 and CDR2 are SGHDT and FRDEAV. There are 12 residues in the CDR3. The sequenced part of the CDR3 DNA is TGTGCCAGCAGTTTCATGGACAGAGAAGTCTTC. It specifies CASSFMDREVF. The complete CDR3 reads CASSFMDREVFF.

Comment on this clone: Mouse gene names apply. Coverage ceases 1 residue before the CDR3 finishes, and the germline J gene fills in the end. V is TRBV3 and J is TRBJ2-4, with D tentatively TRBD1 or TRBD2 (5 bases each). CDR1 SNHLY and CDR2 FYNGKV come from the germline V gene (reference sequence). This CDR3 is built from 15 residues. V shed 0 bases and J shed 4 bases, with 11 bases lying between them. The CDR3 region is CASSLAPGRKNTLYF. Partial CDR3 DNA: TGTGCCAGCAGCTTAGCTCCGGGACGAAAAAACACCTTGTAC.

Concerning this clone itself: The genes and germline here are from mouse. The read halts 1 residue ahead of the CDR3 end, with the missing end drawn from the germline J gene. V and J are TRBV3 and TRBJ2-7; D unresolved. Germline V gene data show CDR1 as SNHLY and CDR2 as FYNGKV (reference sequence). The CDR3 consists of 13 residues. Between the trimmed V and J ends, which lost 1 base and 0 bases, there was a span of 4 bases. The sequenced part of the CDR3 DNA is TGTGCCAGCAGCTTAGGCAGCTCCTATGAACAGTAC. Translated, it gives CASSLGSSYEQY. The full CDR3 protein is CASSLGSSYEQYF.

Notes on this clone: The listed genes are named as in mouse. Sequencing ends 1 residue short of the CDR3 end; the germline J gene provides the rest. The chain is built from TRBV12-1 and TRBJ1-5; tentative D call: TRBD1 (6 bases). The CDR3 sequence is 14 residues long. The germline V and J ends were trimmed by 4 bases and 0 bases, with 9 bases remaining between them. The germline V gene has CDR1 SGHSN and CDR2 HYEKVE. Partial CDR3 DNA: TGTGCCAGCTCCCGGGACATTAACAACCAGGCTCCGCTT. It encodes CASSRDINNQAPL. The CDR3 reads in full as CASSRDINNQAPLF.

Comments on this clone: Gene names denote mouse genes. The CDR3 end falls 1 residue outside the read, so it is completed with the germline J gene. This chain joins TRBV12-2 and TRBJ2-7; tentatively, D is TRBD2 (6 bases). The V gene's germline CDR1 is SGHLS and CDR2 HYDKME. Trimming took off 2 bases at V and 2 bases at J, with 9 bases between the two ends. The CDR3 has 13 amino acids. The CDR3 is CASSPLGPYEQYF. Partial CDR3 DNA: TGTGCCAGCTCTCCTCTGGGGCCCTATGAACAGTAC.

This clone was recorded a few times. All gene names here are mouse names. The read ends 1 residue shy of where the CDR3 ends; the end is completed using the germline J gene. The chain uses TRBV29 and TRBJ1-1, with 7 bases matching TRBD1. V lost 6 bases to trimming and J lost 1 base; unmatched junction nucleotides: 2. The length of the CDR3 is 13 residues. Germline V gene lookup returns CDR1 MSHET and CDR2 SYDVDS. The CDR3 reads CASRTGWNTEVFF. Partial CDR3 DNA: TGTGCTAGCAGGACAGGGTGGAACACAGAAGTCTTC.

A word on this clone: Gene names are mouse gene names. Sequencing ends 1 residue short of the CDR3 end; the germline J gene provides the rest. V is TRBV12-1 and J is TRBJ2-1; 9 bases are shared with TRBD2. The V segment lost 1 base and the J segment 3 bases; nucleotides outside the gene matches: 3. The germline gives CDR1 SGHSN, CDR2 HYEKVE. The CDR3 loop spans 15 amino acids. The covered CDR3 bases are TGTGCCAGCTCTCTTTCTGGGGGGGGCTATGCTGAGCAGTTC. Amino acid sequence: CASSLSGGGYAEQF. The full CDR3 sequence reads CASSLSGGGYAEQFF.

This clone turned up a few times. Gene names and germline refer to mouse. The read ends 1 residue before the CDR3 terminus; that terminus is restored from the germline J gene. V usage is TRBV3 and J usage is TRBJ2-7; 10 nucleotides agree with TRBD1. Germline V gene sequence: CDR1 SNHLY, CDR2 FYNGKV (reference sequence). The V and J ends lost 3 bases and 9 bases, in that order; junction bases with no gene match: 2. CDR3 length: 12 residues. The CDR3 DNA, read in part, is TGTGCCAGCAGCTTGACAGGGGGCGGACAGTAC. Translation gives CASSLTGGGQY. The entire CDR3 is CASSLTGGGQYF. Filled out from reference TRBV3 and TRBJ2-7, the complete variable domain reads GPKVLQIPSHQIIDMGQMVTLNCDPVSNHLYFYWYKQILGQQMEFLVNFYNGKVMEKSKLFKDQFSVERPDGSYFTLKIQPTALEDSAVYFCASSLTGGGQYFGPGTRLTVL.

Turning to this clone: Germline is not matched at one junction end, which may reflect a read error. Gene names are the mouse ones. Sequencing ends 1 residue short of the CDR3 end; the germline J gene provides the rest. The V gene is TRBV26, the J gene TRBJ2-3; perhaps TRBD2 as D (6 bases). Germline CDR1 KGHPV, CDR2 FQNQEV (reference sequence). This CDR3 contains 15 residues. CDR3 protein: CAGSLGTASAETLYF. The CDR3 bases that were read are TGTGCCGGCAGTCTGGGGACGGCTAGTGCAGAAACGCTGTAT.

Concerning this clone: Gene names denote mouse genes. The CDR3 end is not reached by the read, which stops 1 residue before it; the germline J gene fills it in. V usage is TRBV26 and J usage is TRBJ2-4; D not resolved. V gave up 0 bases and J gave up 6 bases, with 4 bases separating them. The CDR3 is 12 residues long. Germline-derived CDR1 and CDR2 are KGHPV and FQNQEV (reference sequence). CDR3 sequence: CASSLSGNTLYF. CDR3 DNA, as far as it was read: TGTGCCAGCAGTCTGTCGGGGAACACCTTGTAC.

For this clone: Germline and genes: mouse. Coverage ceases 1 residue before the CDR3 finishes, and the germline J gene fills in the end. This chain joins TRBV2 and TRBJ1-4; 8 bases fit TRBD1. The CDR3 is 15 residues long. Germline trimming cut 0 bases from V and 4 bases from J; bases unmatched to any gene: 1. Germline CDR1 LGHNA, CDR2 YSYQKL. The CDR3 region is CASSQEGQGNERLFF. CDR3 DNA (partial): TGTGCCAGCAGCCAAGAAGGACAGGGCAACGAAAGATTATTT.

This clone is termed medium-sized. The genes and germline here are from mouse. Coverage ceases 1 residue before the CDR3 finishes, and the germline J gene fills in the end. The V call is TRBV3, the J call TRBJ2-7, with TRBD2 identical over 7 bases. Germline loops: CDR1 SNHLY, CDR2 FYNGKV (reference sequence). The trim removed 5 bases at V and 3 bases at J, leaving 7 bases unmatched. The CDR3 loop spans 14 amino acids. The DNA read from the CDR3 is TGTGCCAGCAGCCGAGGGACTGCGATCTATGAACAGTAC. Translation gives CASSRGTAIYEQY. The whole CDR3 sequence reads CASSRGTAIYEQYF.

This clone was counted only a few times. Here the gene names and germline are mouse. The read gets to within 1 residue of the CDR3 end, and the germline J gene fills in the rest. The chain joins TRBV23 to TRBJ1-1. Germline loops: CDR1 KGHTA, CDR2 FQNQQP. This CDR3 has 10 residues. Incomplete CDR3 DNA: TGCTCCAGCAGTCAGGGGGAAGTCTTC. It translates to CSSSQGEVF. The CDR3, in full, reads CSSSQGEVFF.

This clone has more than one count but fewer than ten. The gene names here belong to mouse. Coverage ceases 1 residue before the CDR3 finishes, and the germline J gene fills in the end. V usage is TRBV16 and J usage is TRBJ2-5, with 8 bases aligning to TRBD1. CDR1 SGHSA and CDR2 FRNQAP come from the germline V gene. Germline trimming cut 4 bases from V and 1 base from J; bases unmatched to any gene: 4. The CDR3 has 15 residues. The CDR3 sequence: CASSSRGRDQDTQYF. CDR3 bases read: TGTGCAAGCAGCTCCAGGGGGCGCGACCAAGACACCCAGTAC.

This clone was observed a few times. Mouse gene names apply. The observed sequence ends 1 residue before the CDR3 terminus, with the missing tail filled in from the germline J gene. The chain links TRBV26 to TRBJ2-5; TRBD1 is a possible D gene (6 bases). V was shortened by 6 bases and J by 3 bases, with 10 bases between the two germline ends. Germline CDR1 and CDR2: KGHPV and FQNQEV (reference sequence). The CDR3 spans 13 residues. CDR3 sequence reads: CASSPGHQDTQYF. CDR3 DNA (partial): TGTGCCAGCAGCCCGGGACATCAAGACACCCAGTAC.

With regard to this clone: Genes and germline come from the mouse. The CDR3 end is not reached by the read, which stops 1 residue before it; the germline J gene fills it in. This chain links TRBV26 with TRBJ2-7; no reliable D call. Germline loops: CDR1 KGHPV, CDR2 FQNQEV (reference sequence). The CDR3 totals 12 residues. The germline V and J ends were trimmed by 0 bases and 4 bases, with 4 bases remaining between them. The CDR3 spells CASSLSQYEQYF. The sequenced part of the CDR3 DNA is TGTGCCAGCAGTCTGTCCCAATATGAACAGTAC.

Concerning this clone itself: This may be a read error: a much more frequent sequence differs by one nucleotide. The genes are named according to mouse. The read is 1 residue too short to cover the CDR3 end, so that end is filled in from the germline J gene. V usage is TRBV19 and J usage is TRBJ1-2, with a weak D call TRBD1 (6 bases). The CDR3 contains 13 residues. Germline V CDR1 and CDR2: FNHDT, SITEND (reference sequence). The V and J ends lost 5 bases and 1 base respectively, with 9 bases between them. This chain's CDR3 is CASSRGQNSDYTF. The part of the CDR3 DNA that was read is TGTGCCAGCAGCCGGGGACAAAACTCCGACTACACC.

Only a few counts were recorded for this clone. Mouse gene names and germline throughout. Coverage ceases 1 residue before the CDR3 finishes, and the germline J gene fills in the end. The chain carries TRBV31 and TRBJ1-5; the D is unclear. Trimming removed 1 base at V and 0 bases at J, with 4 bases between. This CDR3 is 13 amino acids long. Germline V lookup: CDR1 GKSSPN, CDR2 SITVG. CDR3 protein: CAWSQVNNQAPLF. Partial CDR3 DNA: TGTGCCTGGAGTCAAGTTAACAACCAGGCTCCGCTT.